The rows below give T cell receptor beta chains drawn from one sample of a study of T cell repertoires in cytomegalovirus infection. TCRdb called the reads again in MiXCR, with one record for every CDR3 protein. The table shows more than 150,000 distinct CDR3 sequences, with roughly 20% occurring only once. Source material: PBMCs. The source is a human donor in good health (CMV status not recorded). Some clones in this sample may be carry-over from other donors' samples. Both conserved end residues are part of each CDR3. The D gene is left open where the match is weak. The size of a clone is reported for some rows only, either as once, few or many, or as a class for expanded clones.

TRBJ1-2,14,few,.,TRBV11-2,CASSLDLSSRGYTF,TGTGCCAGCAGCTTAGACCTTAGTTCCCGTGGCTACACCTTC
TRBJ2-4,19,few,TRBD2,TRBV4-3,CASSQEKSGSDGSKNIQYF,TGCGCCAGCAGCCAAGAAAAGAGCGGGAGCGACGGGTCCAAAAACATTCAGTACTTC
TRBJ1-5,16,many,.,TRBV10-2,CASSEGTGSVGEPQHF,TGCGCCAGCAGTGAGGGTACAGGGTCGGTCGGTGAGCCCCAGCATTTT
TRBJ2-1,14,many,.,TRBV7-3,CASSLGGLYNEQFF,TGTGCCAGCAGCTTAGGCGGGCTTTACAATGAGCAGTTCTTC
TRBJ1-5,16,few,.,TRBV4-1,CASSQETALGYQPQHF,TGCGCCAGCAGCCAAGAGACAGCCTTAGGTTATCAGCCCCAGCATTTT
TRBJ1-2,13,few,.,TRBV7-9,CASSPEDIYGYTF,TGTGCCAGCAGCCCTGAGGACATCTATGGCTACACCTTC
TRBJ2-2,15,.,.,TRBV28,CASSLSAGRTGEPFF,TGTGCCAGCAGTTTATCGGCCGGACGAACCGGGGAGCCGTTTTTT
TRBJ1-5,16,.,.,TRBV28,CASSKEQGTGNQPQHF,TGTGCCAGCAGCAAGGAGCAGGGTACGGGCAATCAGCCCCAGCATTTT
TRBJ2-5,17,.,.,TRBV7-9,CASSPPKGTPNQETQYF,TGTGCCAGCAGCCCACCCAAGGGAACGCCTAACCAAGAGACCCAGTACTTC
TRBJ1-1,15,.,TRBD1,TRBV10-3,CAISGTDKGNTEAFF,TGTGCCATCAGCGGGACAGACAAGGGTAACACTGAAGCTTTCTTT
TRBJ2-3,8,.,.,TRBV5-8,CATYTQYF,TGTGCCACTTATACGCAGTATTTT
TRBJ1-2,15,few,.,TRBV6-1,CASSENHDRLYGYTF,TGTGCCAGCAGTGAAAACCACGACCGCCTTTATGGCTACACCTTC
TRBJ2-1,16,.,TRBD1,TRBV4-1,CASSQDRGQGGNEQFF,TGCGCCAGCAGCCAAGATAGGGGACAGGGCGGCAATGAGCAGTTCTTC
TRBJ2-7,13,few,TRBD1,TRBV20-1,CSATGTGGNEQYF,TGCAGTGCTACTGGGACAGGGGGGAACGAGCAGTACTTC
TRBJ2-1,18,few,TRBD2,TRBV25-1,CASSESYPGTSGNNEQFF,TGTGCCAGCAGTGAATCATACCCAGGGACTAGCGGGAATAATGAGCAGTTCTTC
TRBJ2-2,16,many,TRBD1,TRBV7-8,CASSPGQGLRTGELFF,TGTGCCAGCAGCCCCGGACAGGGCTTGAGAACCGGGGAGCTGTTTTTT
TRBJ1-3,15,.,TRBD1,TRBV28,CASIGDSPSGNTIYF,TGTGCCAGCATTGGGGACAGCCCCTCTGGAAACACCATATATTTT
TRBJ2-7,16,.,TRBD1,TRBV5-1,CASSRRTGSGPYGQYF,TGCGCCAGCAGCAGAAGGACAGGGAGTGGGCCCTACGGGCAGTACTTC
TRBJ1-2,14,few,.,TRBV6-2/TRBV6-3,CASSYSWQDSGYTF,TGTGCCAGCAGTTACTCGTGGCAGGATAGCGGCTACACCTTC
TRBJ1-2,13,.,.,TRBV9,CASSVDRTGGYTF,TGTGCCAGCAGCGTAGATAGGACGGGGGGCTACACCTTC
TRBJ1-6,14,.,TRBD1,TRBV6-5,CASSLTGGNSPLHF,TGTGCCAGCAGTCTTACAGGGGGGAATTCACCCCTCCACTTT
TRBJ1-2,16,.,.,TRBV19,CASSILGRRGGYGYTF,TGTGCCAGTAGTATACTTGGGAGAAGAGGGGGCTATGGCTACACCTTC
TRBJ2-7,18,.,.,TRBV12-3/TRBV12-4,CASSLGQSPLVPPYEQYF,TGTGCCAGCAGTTTAGGCCAATCTCCCCTAGTTCCTCCGTACGAGCAGTACTTC
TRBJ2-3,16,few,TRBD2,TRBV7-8,CASSLGTSGGTDTQYF,TGTGCCAGCAGCTTAGGGACTAGCGGGGGGACAGATACGCAGTATTTT
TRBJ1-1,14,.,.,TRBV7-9,CAILLGAGATEAFF,TGTGCCATCCTACTGGGGGCGGGGGCCACTGAAGCTTTCTTT
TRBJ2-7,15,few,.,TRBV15,CATSRDRSQGYEQYF,TGTGCCACCAGCAGAGATCGTAGTCAGGGCTACGAGCAGTACTTC
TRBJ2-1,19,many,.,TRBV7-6,CASSLGLSRGGTLYNEQFF,TGTGCCAGCAGCTTAGGGCTTTCTAGGGGCGGGACCTTATACAATGAGCAGTTCTTC
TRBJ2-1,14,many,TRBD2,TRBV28,CASRKLAGNNEQFF,TGTGCCAGCAGGAAACTAGCGGGGAACAATGAGCAGTTCTTC
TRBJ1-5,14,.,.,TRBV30,CAWNPTGRNQPQHF,TGTGCCTGGAACCCAACAGGACGGAATCAGCCCCAGCATTTT
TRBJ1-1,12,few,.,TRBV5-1,CASRTVNTEAFF,TGCGCCAGCAGGACGGTGAACACTGAAGCTTTCTTT
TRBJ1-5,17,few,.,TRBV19,CASSTPPIPNGNQPQHF,TGTGCCAGTAGTACCCCCCCCATTCCCAACGGCAATCAGCCCCAGCATTTT
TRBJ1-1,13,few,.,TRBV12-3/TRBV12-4,CASSLLTQTEAFF,TGTGCCAGCAGTTTATTGACACAAACTGAAGCTTTCTTT
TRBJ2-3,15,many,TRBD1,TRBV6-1,CASSLGGAGTDTQYF,TGTGCCAGCAGTCTAGGGGGCGCCGGCACAGATACGCAGTATTTT
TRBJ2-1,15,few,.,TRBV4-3,CASSQDKGLGNEQFF,TGCGCCAGCAGCCAAGATAAGGGCCTGGGAAATGAGCAGTTCTTC
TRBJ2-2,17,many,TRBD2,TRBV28,CASSSPRRERNTGELFF,TGTGCCAGCAGTTCCCCCCGGCGGGAGCGGAACACCGGGGAGCTGTTTTTT
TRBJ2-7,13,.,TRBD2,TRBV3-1,CASSPSGVYEQYF,TGTGCCAGCAGTCCTAGCGGGGTCTACGAGCAGTACTTC